One and the same sample provided the 17 T cell receptor beta chains below, sequenced in a study of T cell responses to AZD1222 COVID-19 vaccine. Libraries were prepared by immunoSEQ multiplex PCR; TCRdb keeps only in-frame clonotypes and omits some of them. Among about 110,000 clones listed, under 95% were seen once. The sample consisted of peripheral blood, taken on day 0 of AZD1222 vaccination. The receptors derive from an adult in good health.

This rearrangement joins TRBV19 to TRBJ1-5, with D perhaps TRBD1 (5 bases). The CDR3 runs to 17 residues. Germline V gene sequence: CDR1 LNHDA, CDR2 SQIVND (reference sequence). Trimming removed 2 bases from V and 0 bases from J, with 14 bases in between. Here the CDR3 DNA reads TGTGCCAGTAGTATAAGGCCCACAGGAAATAGCAATCAGCCCCAGCATTTT. Translation: CASSIRPTGNSNQPQHF.

This chain joins TRBV6-5 and TRBJ2-1; TRBD2 matches at 8 bases. Unmatched junction bases numbered 9, after V lost 2 bases and J lost 6 bases. CDR1 MNHEY and CDR2 SVGAGI come from the germline V gene. This CDR3 region has 16 residues. For the CDR3, the DNA is TGTGCCAGCAGTTACGGGGTTGGGACTAGTGGCAATGAGCAGTTCTTC. Translation gives CASSYGVGTSGNEQFF.

The CDR3 loop is CASSFPGYGYTF. DNA of the CDR3: TGTGCCAGCAGCTTCCCCGGATATGGCTACACCTTC. This rearrangement joins TRBV5-6 to TRBJ1-2; D remains ambiguous. Trimming cost V 2 bases and J 5 bases, with 7 bases left between them. This CDR3 has 12 amino acids. Germline values: CDR1 SGHDT, CDR2 YYEEEE.

The V call is TRBV29-1, the J call TRBJ1-1, with a weak D call TRBD1 (5 bases). Trimming stripped 5 bases from V and 0 bases from J, with 10 bases between. This CDR3 spans 13 amino acids. CDR1 SQVTM and CDR2 ANQGSEA come from the germline V gene. The chain's CDR3 is CSVRRGMNTEAFF. DNA for the CDR3: TGCAGCGTTCGAAGGGGTATGAACACTGAAGCTTTCTTT. Variable domain in full (rest from reference TRBV29-1 and TRBJ1-1): SAVISQKPSRDICQRGTSLTIQCQVDSQVTMMFWYRQQPGQSLTLIATANQGSEATYESGFVIDKFPISRPNLTFSTLTVSNMSPEDSSIYLCSVRRGMNTEAFFGQGTRLTVV.

This chain uses TRBV29-1 with TRBJ1-5, with D unclear. Deletions cut 6 bases from V and 4 bases from J, with 13 bases between. Germline V gene sequence: CDR1 SQVTM, CDR2 ANQGSEA. The CDR3 covers 13 residues. The CDR3 is CSVRDNLNQPQHF. The CDR3, as DNA: TGCAGCGTAAGAGACAATCTGAATCAGCCCCAGCATTTT.

This chain uses TRBV7-9 with TRBJ2-7, with D unresolved. The germline V and J ends were trimmed by 2 bases and 7 bases, with 9 bases remaining between them. The germline V gene has CDR1 SEHNR and CDR2 FQNEAQ (reference sequence). The CDR3 extends over 12 amino acids. In nucleotides, the CDR3 is TGTGCCAGCAGCTTACAAAGTGATGAGCAGTACTTC. This codes for CASSLQSDEQYF.

The chain employs TRBV3-1 (or the pseudogene TRBV3-2) and TRBJ2-7, with D possibly TRBD1 on 7 matching bases. CDR3 size: 16 residues. V lost 0 bases, J lost 2 bases, and 14 bases lay in between. The germline gives CDR1 LGHDT, CDR2 YNNKEL (reference sequence). CDR3 in amino acids: CASSQDARRGAYEQYF. The CDR3 DNA reads TGTGCCAGCAGCCAAGATGCTCGCAGGGGGGCCTACGAGCAGTACTTC.

V gene TRBV5-1 combines with J gene TRBJ2-7; possible D gene TRBD1, 5 bases. There are 15 residues in the CDR3. Germline-derived CDR1 and CDR2 are SGHRS and YFSETQ. V was trimmed by 2 bases and J by 1 base, leaving 13 bases between them. The CDR3 coding sequence is TGCGCCAGCAGCTTTGATGGGGCGCGGTCCTACGAGCAGTACTTC. It yields the protein CASSFDGARSYEQYF.

This clone was seen just once. The chain recombines TRBV3-1 (or the pseudogene TRBV3-2) with TRBJ2-1, with TRBD1 identical over 7 bases. Germline CDR1 LGHDT, CDR2 YNNKEL (reference sequence). The length of the CDR3 is 16 residues. J gave up 8 bases and V 4 bases, and 14 bases lay outside the gene matches. This CDR3 is CASSPPRDSAWYEQFF. The DNA of the CDR3 is TGTGCCAGCAGCCCACCTCGGGACAGTGCATGGTATGAGCAGTTCTTC.

The V gene is TRBV3-1 (or the pseudogene TRBV3-2), the J gene TRBJ1-2; no clear D. Between the trimmed V and J ends, which lost 1 base and 2 bases, there was a span of 11 bases. The CDR3 loop spans 15 amino acids. Germline CDR1 and CDR2: LGHDT and YNNKEL (reference sequence). CDR3 DNA: TGTGCCAGCAGCCAAGCCCCGGGGTCGAACTATGGCTACACCTTC. Residues: CASSQAPGSNYGYTF.

The V gene is TRBV7-3, the J gene TRBJ1-1; D remains unclear. Germline V lookup: CDR1 SGHTA, CDR2 FQGTGA. The CDR3 runs to 16 residues. Trimming took 0 bases from V and 1 from J, leaving 12 bases between them. DNA of the CDR3: TGTGCCAGCAGCTTAACCCGACAACCCGGGAACACTGAAGCTTTCTTT. Translating it yields CASSLTRQPGNTEAFF. The variable domain in full, completed from reference TRBV7-3 and TRBJ1-1, reads GAGVSQTPSNKVTEKGKYVELRCDPISGHTALYWYRQSLGQGPEFLIYFQGTGAADDSGLPNDRFFAVRPEGSVSTLKIQRTERGDSAVYLCASSLTRQPGNTEAFFGQGTRLTVV.

This sequence joins TRBV5-5 and TRBJ1-5, with 7 bases fitting TRBD1. The germline CDR1 and CDR2 sequences are SGHKS and YYEKEE (reference sequence). The CDR3 has 15 amino acids. The J segment lost 7 bases and the V segment lost 4 bases, leaving 11 bases of the junction unmatched. The DNA for the CDR3 is TGTGCCAGCAGCCTGAACAGGGGAAGGGAGCAGCCCCAGCATTTT. Translation gives CASSLNRGREQPQHF.

The chain uses TRBV2 and TRBJ2-1; D tentatively fits TRBD1 or TRBD2 (7 bases each). CDR3 length: 16 residues. Per germline, CDR1 SNHLY and CDR2 FYNNEI. Trimming left V 7 bases short and J 2 bases short, with 18 bases between. The CDR3: CASTQGVGGAYNEQFF. As DNA, the CDR3 is TGTGCCAGCACCCAGGGGGTAGGGGGGGCCTACAATGAGCAGTTCTTC.

A word on this clone: The junction shows a germline mismatch at one end, possibly a read error. V is TRBV5-1 and J is TRBJ2-2; tentatively, D is TRBD1 (7 bases). This CDR3 has 15 residues. Germline CDR1 SGHRS, CDR2 YFSETQ. Written as DNA, the CDR3 is TGCGCCAGCAGGTCCGGGACAGAGTACACCGGGGGGCTGTTTTTT. Amino acids: CASRSGTEYTGGLFF. Together with reference TRBV5-1 and TRBJ2-2, the CDR3 gives the full variable domain: KAGVTQTPRYLIKTRGQQVTLSCSPISGHRSVSWYQQTPGQGLQFLFEYFSETQRNKGNFPGRFSGRQFSNSRSEMNVSTLELGDSALYLCASRSGTEYTGGLFFGEGSRLTVL.

The V call is TRBV10-1, the J call TRBJ2-2, with no clear D. The CDR3 has 13 amino acids. Germline CDR1 WNHNN, CDR2 SYGVQD (reference sequence). The germline V and J ends were trimmed by 3 bases and 3 bases, with 5 bases remaining between them. This CDR3 reads CASSDQHTGELFF. CDR3 DNA sequence: TGCGCCAGCAGTGATCAGCACACCGGGGAGCTGTTTTTT.

The V gene is TRBV9, the J gene TRBJ2-7; 11 positions agree with TRBD2. CDR3 length: 16 residues. J lost 4 bases, V lost 0 bases, and 6 bases had no gene match. Germline V gene lookup returns CDR1 SGDLS and CDR2 YYNGEE. The CDR3 nucleotides are TGTGCCAGCAGCGTAGGTGCTAGCGGGGGGTCATACGAGCAGTACTTC. It specifies CASSVGASGGSYEQYF.

V gene TRBV7-2 combines with J gene TRBJ2-2; 8 nucleotides line up with TRBD2. Germline trimming cut 5 bases from V and 0 bases from J; bases unmatched to any gene: 8. The germline V gene has CDR1 SGHTA and CDR2 FQGNSA. The CDR3 sequence is 17 residues long. CDR3 residues: CASSLDRGGANTGELFF. Here the CDR3 DNA reads TGTGCCAGCAGCCTAGACCGGGGGGGCGCGAACACCGGGGAGCTGTTTTTT.